This is a list of T cell receptor beta chains from one sample in a study of blood T cell repertoires in COVID-19. The assay was immunoSEQ multiplex PCR, and TCRdb's table has in-frame clones only and misses some. The sample has around 220,000 clones; 88% are singletons. The sequenced material came from PBMCs or T cells enriched from blood (not recorded which). All receptors derive from a woman aged 45-59 years with acute COVID-19. CDR3s include the opening cysteine and the closing phenylalanine or tryptophan. The D gene is left open where the match is weak. Part of the rows lack a size; the others show once, few, many or a class for expanded clones.

CDR3 length	J gene	D gene	clone size	V gene	CDR3 DNA	CDR3 protein
13	TRBJ2-5	-	many	TRBV6-5	TGTGCCAGCAGTCCCGGGACAAGAGAGACCCAGTACTTC	CASSPGTRETQYF
15	TRBJ2-1	TRBD1	-	TRBV7-2	TGTGCCAGCAGGAACCGGGACAGGGGGCAGAATGAGCAGTTCTTC	CASRNRDRGQNEQFF
16	TRBJ1-4	-	once	TRBV28	TGTGCCAGCAGGTACCCTGGGGAGGGGATGATGGAAAAACTGTTTTTT	CASRYPGEGMMEKLFF
14	TRBJ2-2	-	-	TRBV6-5	TGTGCCAGCAGTTCAGGGGTTGGTACCGGGGAGCTGTTTTTT	CASSSGVGTGELFF
13	TRBJ2-5	-	-	TRBV11-3	TGTGCCAGCAGCTTAGACCCGGTCGGTACCCAGTACTTC	CASSLDPVGTQYF
13	TRBJ2-5	-	-	TRBV28	TGTGCCAGCAGACTGACAAACCAAGAGACCCAGTACTTC	CASRLTNQETQYF
13	TRBJ2-1	-	-	TRBV30	TGTGCCTGGAGTAAGACGGGAGTCAATGAGCAGTTCTTC	CAWSKTGVNEQFF
15	TRBJ2-5	TRBD1	-	TRBV7-7	TGTGCTAGCAGCTCCACACAGGGACAGCAAGAGACCCAGTACTTC	CASSSTQGQQETQYF
16	TRBJ2-1	-	-	TRBV9	TGTGCCAGCAGCGTAGATAGCCCCAGCTCCTACAATGAGCAGTTCTTC	CASSVDSPSSYNEQFF
16	TRBJ2-7	TRBD1	-	TRBV3-1/TRBV3-2	TGTGCCAGCAGCCACACGAATCGACAGGGGTCCTACGAGCAGTACTTC	CASSHTNRQGSYEQYF
14	TRBJ2-7	TRBD1	-	TRBV6-5	TGTGCCAGCAGTCTGGGACAGCCCTCCTACGAGCAGTACTTC	CASSLGQPSYEQYF
14	TRBJ2-7	TRBD1	-	TRBV27	TGTGCCAGCAGCTTAAGGACAGGGGTCTACGAGCAGTACTTC	CASSLRTGVYEQYF
15	TRBJ2-2	TRBD2	-	TRBV9	TGTGCCAGCAGCGTAGCGGCGGGAGGGACCGGGGAGCTGTTTTTT	CASSVAAGGTGELFF
15	TRBJ2-7	TRBD2	-	TRBV7-6	TGTGCCAGCAGCCTCCCGGCTAGCGGATTTTACGAGCAGTACTTC	CASSLPASGFYEQYF
13	TRBJ2-7	-	-	TRBV5-1	TGCGCCAGCAGCTCCAGACAGACTCACGAGCAGTACTTC	CASSSRQTHEQYF
15	TRBJ2-7	TRBD1	-	TRBV4-2	TGTGCCAGCAGCCGATATGACAGGGATGACGGCGAGCAGTACTTC	CASSRYDRDDGEQYF
15	TRBJ2-7	TRBD2	-	TRBV2	TGTGCCAGCAGTGATTGGCTAGCGGGATTCGACGAGCAGTACTTC	CASSDWLAGFDEQYF
12	TRBJ1-2	-	once	TRBV27	TGTGCCAGCAGAACAGGTTATTATGGCTACACCTTC	CASRTGYYGYTF
16	TRBJ2-1	TRBD2	-	TRBV19	TGTGCCAGTAGTATACGGGGGGATGTTACACACAATGAGCAGTTCTTC	CASSIRGDVTHNEQFF
15	TRBJ2-2	TRBD2	-	TRBV7-9	TGTGCCAGCAGCCGGACTAGCGGGAGTGCCGGGGAGCTGTTTTTT	CASSRTSGSAGELFF
14	TRBJ1-1	-	-	TRBV29-1	TGCAGCGTTGTTCGGCGGGGGGCGGAATTTGAAGCTTTCTTT	CSVVRRGAEFEAFF
17	TRBJ2-5	TRBD2	-	TRBV28	TGTGCCAGCAGTTTAATGGTACTAGCGGGAGCGGGGGAGACCCAGTACTTC	CASSLMVLAGAGETQYF
15	TRBJ2-2	TRBD1	-	TRBV2	TGTGCCAGCAGTGCCGGGGACAGAATCACCGGGGAGCTGTTTTTT	CASSAGDRITGELFF